This T cell receptor beta chain was sequenced for a study of T cell responses to AZD1222 COVID-19 vaccine. Study results and limitations: Spike was spanned by vaccine-associated CD4 TCRs, with dominance at 160-218 and 743-854.

Some clones are missing from TCRdb's copy, which holds only in-frame ones; the method was immunoSEQ multiplex PCR. The table records tens of thousands of clones, about nine tenths of them present only once. As for this clone: Its antigen is not known.

The CDR3 contains 11 residues. V dropped 3 bases and J dropped 3 bases, with 5 bases sitting between them. Per the germline V gene, CDR1 is DFQATT and CDR2 is SNEGSKA (reference sequence). V and J are TRBV20-1 and TRBJ1-1; D not resolved. The sample here was peripheral blood, taken 28 days after the second dose of the MenACWY control vaccine. The sequence came from an adult who received the MenACWY meningococcal vaccine as a control. CDR3 DNA sequence: TGCAGTGCTAGTAGCGACACTGAAGCTTTCTTT. Translated: CSASSDTEAFF.